This T cell receptor (beta chain) was observed in a study of T cells in Graves' hyperthyroidism and ophthalmopathy. About the research overall: The authors collected peripheral blood at initial diagnosis, before any treatment.

Germline V gene lookup returns CDR1 ENHRY and CDR2 SYGVKD. V trimming: 0 bases; J trimming: 6 bases; junction bases outside the gene matches: 3. The CDR3 has 14 amino acids. What was amplified from RNA transcripts were TCR beta CDR3 regions. Carried out on the TCR CDR3, a first-round RT-PCR used the HTBI primer set. TCRdb independently ran MiXCR on the multiplex PCR reads; one entry per CDR3 protein. The data show 300,000 to 450,000 distinct CDR3 sequences, with about 14% seen just once and about 10% held by the top ten. This clonotype was counted once. Sequenced: blood. The clonotype originates from a woman aged 60-75 years with Graves' hyperthyroidism. V and J are TRBV10-3 and TRBJ2-7; TRBD1 matches at 9 bases. In nucleotides, the CDR3 is TGTGCCATCAGTGAGTCCCCGGACAGGGGCGAGCAGTACTTC. It codes for CAISESPDRGEQYF.